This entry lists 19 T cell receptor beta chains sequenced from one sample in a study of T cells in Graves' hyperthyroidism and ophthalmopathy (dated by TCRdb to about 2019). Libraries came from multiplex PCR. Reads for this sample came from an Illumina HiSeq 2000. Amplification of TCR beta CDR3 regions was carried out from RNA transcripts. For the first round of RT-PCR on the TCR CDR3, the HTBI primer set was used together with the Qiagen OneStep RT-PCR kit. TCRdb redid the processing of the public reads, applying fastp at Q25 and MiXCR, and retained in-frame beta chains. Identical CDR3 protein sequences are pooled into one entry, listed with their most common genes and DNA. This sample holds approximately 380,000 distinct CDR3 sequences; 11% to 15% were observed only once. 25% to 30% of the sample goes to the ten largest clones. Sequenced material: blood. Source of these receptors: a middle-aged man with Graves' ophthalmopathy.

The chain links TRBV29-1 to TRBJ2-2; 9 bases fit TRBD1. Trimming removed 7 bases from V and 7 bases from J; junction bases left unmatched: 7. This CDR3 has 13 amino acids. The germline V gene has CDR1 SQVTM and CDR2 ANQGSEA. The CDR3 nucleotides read TGCAGCGGGGGACAGGGTCGTGACGGGGAGCTGTTTTTT. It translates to CSGGQGRDGELFF.

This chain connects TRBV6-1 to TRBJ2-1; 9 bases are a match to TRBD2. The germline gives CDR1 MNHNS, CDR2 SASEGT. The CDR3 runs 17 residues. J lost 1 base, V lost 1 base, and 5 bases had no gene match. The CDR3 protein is CASSEVGSGSSYNEQFF. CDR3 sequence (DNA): TGTGCCAGCAGTGAAGTCGGTAGCGGGAGTTCCTACAATGAGCAGTTCTTC.

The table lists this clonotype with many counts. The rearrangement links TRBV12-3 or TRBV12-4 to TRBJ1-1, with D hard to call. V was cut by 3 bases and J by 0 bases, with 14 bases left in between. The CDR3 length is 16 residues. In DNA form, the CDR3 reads TGTGCCAGCAGTTTTCGAGGCGTCGAGCTGAACACTGAAGCTTTCTTT. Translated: CASSFRGVELNTEAFF.

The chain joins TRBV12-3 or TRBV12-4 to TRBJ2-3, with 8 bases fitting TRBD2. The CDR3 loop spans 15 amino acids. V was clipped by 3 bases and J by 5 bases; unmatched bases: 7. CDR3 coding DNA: TGTGCCAGCAGTTTTTCCGGGGGGGCGCAAGATACGCAGTATTTT. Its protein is CASSFSGGAQDTQYF.

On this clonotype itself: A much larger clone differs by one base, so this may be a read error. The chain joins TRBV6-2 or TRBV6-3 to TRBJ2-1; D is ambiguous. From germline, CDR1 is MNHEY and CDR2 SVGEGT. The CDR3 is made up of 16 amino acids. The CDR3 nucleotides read TGTCCCAGCATGTTGGGCATCCCACTGGCGAACAATGAGCAGTTCTTC. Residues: CPSMLGIPLANNEQFF.

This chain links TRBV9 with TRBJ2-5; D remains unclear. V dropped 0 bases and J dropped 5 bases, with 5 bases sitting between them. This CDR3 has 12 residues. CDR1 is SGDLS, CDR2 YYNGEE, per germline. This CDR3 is CASSVDGETQYF. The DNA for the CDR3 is TGTGCCAGCAGCGTAGACGGTGAGACCCAGTACTTC.

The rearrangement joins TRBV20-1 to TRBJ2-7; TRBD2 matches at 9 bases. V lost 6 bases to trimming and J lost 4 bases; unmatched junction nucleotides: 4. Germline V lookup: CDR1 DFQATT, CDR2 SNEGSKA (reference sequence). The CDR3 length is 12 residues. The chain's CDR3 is CSAGAGGYEQYF. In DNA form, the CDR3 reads TGCAGTGCCGGGGCGGGAGGGTACGAGCAGTACTTC.

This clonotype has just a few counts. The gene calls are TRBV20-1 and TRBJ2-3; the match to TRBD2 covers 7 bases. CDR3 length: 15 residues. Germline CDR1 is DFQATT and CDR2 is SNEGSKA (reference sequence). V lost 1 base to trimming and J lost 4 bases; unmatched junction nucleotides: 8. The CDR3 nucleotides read TGCAGTGCTAGAGCTGGGACTAAGCTCCCAGATACGCAGTATTTT. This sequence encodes CSARAGTKLPDTQYF.

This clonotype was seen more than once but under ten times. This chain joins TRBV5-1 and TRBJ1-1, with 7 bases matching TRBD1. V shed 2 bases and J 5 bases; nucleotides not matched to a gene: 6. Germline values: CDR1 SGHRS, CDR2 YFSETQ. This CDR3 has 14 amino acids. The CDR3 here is CASSFQQGQTEAFF. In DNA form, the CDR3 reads TGCGCCAGCAGCTTTCAACAGGGGCAAACTGAAGCTTTCTTT.

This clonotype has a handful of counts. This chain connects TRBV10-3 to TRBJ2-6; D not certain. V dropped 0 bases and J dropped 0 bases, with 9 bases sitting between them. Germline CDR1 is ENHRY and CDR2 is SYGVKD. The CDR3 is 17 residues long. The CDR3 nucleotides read TGTGCCATCAGTGAGTCGGTTAGTGGCTCTGGGGCCAACGTCCTGACTTTC. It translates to CAISESVSGSGANVLTF.

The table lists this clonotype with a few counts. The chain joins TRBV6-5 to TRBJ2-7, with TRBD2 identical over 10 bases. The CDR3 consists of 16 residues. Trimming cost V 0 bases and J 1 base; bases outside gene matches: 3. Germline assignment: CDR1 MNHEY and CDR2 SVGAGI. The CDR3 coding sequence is TGTGCCAGCAGTTACTCGGGTAGCGGGAGGTCCTACGAGCAGTACTTC. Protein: CASSYSGSGRSYEQYF.

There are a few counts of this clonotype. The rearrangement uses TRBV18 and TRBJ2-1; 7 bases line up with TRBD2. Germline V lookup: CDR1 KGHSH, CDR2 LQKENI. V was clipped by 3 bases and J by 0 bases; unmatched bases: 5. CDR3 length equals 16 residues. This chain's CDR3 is CASSPEAGASYNEQFF. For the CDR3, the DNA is TGTGCCAGCTCACCGGAGGCGGGAGCCTCCTACAATGAGCAGTTCTTC.

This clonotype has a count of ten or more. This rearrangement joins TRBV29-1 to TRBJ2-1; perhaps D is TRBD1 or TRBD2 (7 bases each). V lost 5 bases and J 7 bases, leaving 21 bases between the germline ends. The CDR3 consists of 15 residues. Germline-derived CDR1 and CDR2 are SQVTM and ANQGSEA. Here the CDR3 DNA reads TGCAGCGTTCCCAGGGGGGGGATCTTTGGGAATGAGCAGTTCTTC. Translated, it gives CSVPRGGIFGNEQFF.

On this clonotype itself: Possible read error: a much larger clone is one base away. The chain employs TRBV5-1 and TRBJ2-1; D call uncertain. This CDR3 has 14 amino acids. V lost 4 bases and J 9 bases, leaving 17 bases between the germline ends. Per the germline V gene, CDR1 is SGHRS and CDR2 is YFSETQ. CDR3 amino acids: CASSQARVPGEQFF. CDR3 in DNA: TGCGCCAGCAGCCAGGCTCGGGTTCCTGGTGAGCAGTTCTTC.

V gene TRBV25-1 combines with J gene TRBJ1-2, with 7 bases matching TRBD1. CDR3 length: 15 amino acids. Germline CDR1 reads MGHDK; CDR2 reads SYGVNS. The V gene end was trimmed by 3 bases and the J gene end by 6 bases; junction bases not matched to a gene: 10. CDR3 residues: CASSDPDRVDHGYTF. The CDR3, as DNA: TGTGCCAGCAGTGACCCTGACAGGGTGGATCATGGCTACACCTTC.

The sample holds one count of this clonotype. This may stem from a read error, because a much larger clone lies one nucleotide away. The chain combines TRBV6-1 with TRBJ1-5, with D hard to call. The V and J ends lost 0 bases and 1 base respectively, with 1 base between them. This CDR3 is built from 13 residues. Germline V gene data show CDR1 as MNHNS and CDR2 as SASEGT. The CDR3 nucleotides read TGTGCCAGCAGTGAAGCAAGCAATCAGCCCCAGCATTTT. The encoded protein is CASSEASNQPQHF.

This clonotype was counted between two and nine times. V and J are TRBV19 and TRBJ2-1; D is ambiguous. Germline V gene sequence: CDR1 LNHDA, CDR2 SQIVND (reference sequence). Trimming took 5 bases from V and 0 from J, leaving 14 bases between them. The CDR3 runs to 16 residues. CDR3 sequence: CASSPPRRSSYNEQFF. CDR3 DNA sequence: TGTGCCAGTAGTCCCCCAAGAAGGAGCTCCTACAATGAGCAGTTCTTC.

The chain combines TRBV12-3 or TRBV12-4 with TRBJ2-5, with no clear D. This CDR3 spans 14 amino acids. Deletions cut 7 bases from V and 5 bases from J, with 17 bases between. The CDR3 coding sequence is TGTGCCAGCATGGGCCCCGGGTCCGCCGAGACCCAGTACTTC. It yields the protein CASMGPGSAETQYF.

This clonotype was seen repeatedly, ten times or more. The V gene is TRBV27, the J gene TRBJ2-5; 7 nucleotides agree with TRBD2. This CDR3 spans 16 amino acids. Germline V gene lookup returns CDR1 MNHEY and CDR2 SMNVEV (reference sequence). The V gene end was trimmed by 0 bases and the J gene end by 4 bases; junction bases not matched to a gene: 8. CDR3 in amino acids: CASSLSGGRRGETQYF. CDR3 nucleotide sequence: TGTGCCAGCAGTTTATCTGGCGGGAGAAGAGGAGAGACCCAGTACTTC.